This T cell receptor beta chain was sequenced during a study of blood T cell repertoires in COVID-19. Study information: The study drew acute and convalescent COVID-19 samples from the United States, Italy and Spain.

Original processing methods: Quantification of nucleated cells was approximated via reference gene primer amplification. Some clones are missing from TCRdb's copy, which holds only in-frame ones; the method was immunoSEQ multiplex PCR. The V and J calls and the clone size are those of that table, but D and trimming were determined from the DNA. This sample yields 150,000 to 200,000 clones, of which roughly 90% are seen a single time; approximately 9.9% belongs to the top ten. This CDR3 has 13 amino acids. Germline V gives CDR1 SGHTA, CDR2 FQGNSA. Unmatched junction bases numbered 4, after V lost 3 bases and J lost 8 bases.

The sequencing input was peripheral blood. This clonotype was obtained from a woman aged 60-75 years with COVID-19, enrolled during active disease. The rearrangement joins TRBV7-2 to TRBJ1-5; the match to TRBD1 covers 7 bases. The CDR3 is CASSFRDREPQHF. CDR3 in DNA: TGTGCCAGCAGCTTCCGGGACAGAGAGCCCCAGCATTTT.